The 14 T cell receptor beta chains in this list originate from one sample, sequenced in a study of cytomegalovirus exposure and HLA in healthy donors. The PCR made use of 60 Vbeta and 13 Jbeta primers. Profiling relied on immunoSEQ multiplex PCR, and the TCRdb table lists in-frame clones only, not all of them. Among 150,000 or so clones listed, 70% to 80% were seen once. Sequences were obtained from PBMCs. Source of these receptors: a man younger than 35 in good health and CMV-seropositive.

The rearrangement uses TRBV5-1 and TRBJ2-7; tentative D call: TRBD2 (6 bases). V dropped 4 bases and J dropped 1 base, with 15 bases sitting between them. The CDR3 totals 15 residues. Germline V lookup: CDR1 SGHRS, CDR2 YFSETQ. The CDR3 nucleotides read TGCGCCAGCAGCCCGCCCGCCGGGAGTTCCTACGAGCAGTACTTC. Translated: CASSPPAGSSYEQYF.

This clone was seen only once. The rearrangement joins TRBV19 to TRBJ2-2, with TRBD1 matching 7 bases. Germline loops: CDR1 LNHDA, CDR2 SQIVND (reference sequence). The CDR3 consists of 13 residues. V trimming: 5 bases; J trimming: 6 bases; junction bases outside the gene matches: 3. In DNA, the CDR3 is TGTGCCAGTAGTTACAGGGGACCCGGGGAGCTGTTTTTT. Its translation is CASSYRGPGELFF.

The DNA for the CDR3 is TGTGCCTGGTCTCCGGGACAAACAGAGACCCAGTACTTC. It encodes CAWSPGQTETQYF. The chain joins TRBV30 to TRBJ2-5; the D gene is possibly TRBD1 (6 bases). The V end lost 5 bases, the J end lost 4 bases, and 14 bases lay between the germline ends. The CDR3 is made up of 13 amino acids. Germline CDR1 and CDR2: GTSNPN and SVGIG (reference sequence).

The chain has TRBV28 and TRBJ2-5; 10 bases match TRBD1. The CDR3 is made up of 18 amino acids. CDR1 is MDHEN and CDR2 is SYDVKM in the germline V gene. J gave up 1 base and V 3 bases, and 11 bases lay outside the gene matches. In DNA form, the CDR3 reads TGTGCCAGCAGTTTCAATCCCCAGGGACAGGGGTTCCAAGAGACCCAGTACTTC. Translation: CASSFNPQGQGFQETQYF.

This chain uses TRBV19 with TRBJ1-1; D may be TRBD1 (5 bases). CDR1 is LNHDA, CDR2 SQIVND, per germline (reference sequence). The CDR3 runs to 11 residues. The V end was cut by 6 bases, the J end by 5 bases, with 7 bases between. Here the CDR3 DNA reads TGTGCCAGTAGAGACAGTACTGAAGCTTTCTTT. Its protein product is CASRDSTEAFF.

This clone has more than one count but fewer than ten. The chain employs TRBV7-9 and TRBJ1-1, with 12 positions matching TRBD1. The germline V gene has CDR1 SEHNR and CDR2 FQNEAQ (reference sequence). V gave up 2 bases and J gave up 6 bases; unmatched junction bases: 10. The CDR3 has 17 residues. The CDR3 spells CASSLPGQGAPFPEAFF. Here the CDR3 DNA reads TGTGCCAGCAGCTTACCGGGACAGGGGGCCCCTTTCCCTGAAGCTTTCTTT. Complete variable domain (other parts from reference TRBV7-9 and TRBJ1-1): DTGVSQNPRHKITKRGQNVTFRCDPISEHNRLYWYRQTLGQGPEFLTYFQNEAQLEKSRLLSDRFSAERPKGSFSTLEIQRTEQGDSAMYLCASSLPGQGAPFPEAFFGQGTRLTVV.

This clone was found once. The genes are TRBV7-9 and TRBJ1-4; D unclear. The CDR3 is made up of 14 amino acids. V dropped 4 bases and J dropped 8 bases, with 14 bases sitting between them. Germline loops: CDR1 SEHNR, CDR2 FQNEAQ (reference sequence). This chain's CDR3 is CASSSLEGTEKLFF. The DNA of the CDR3 is TGTGCCAGCAGCTCACTTGAGGGTACAGAAAAACTGTTTTTT.

This chain joins TRBV18 and TRBJ2-7; TRBD1 matches 7 bases. Germline V lookup: CDR1 KGHSH, CDR2 LQKENI. The CDR3 length is 15 residues. Trimming at V came to 3 bases and at J to 3 bases, leaving 8 bases not matched to a gene. The CDR3 DNA reads as TGTGCCAGCTCACCTTATGGACAGGAACGCTACGAGCAGTACTTC. As protein: CASSPYGQERYEQYF.

This clone was seen only a few times. DNA for the CDR3: TGCGCCAGCAGCCCCAGCCTCGTAGCGACTAGCACAGATACGCAGTATTTT. Translating gives CASSPSLVATSTDTQYF. The chain employs TRBV5-1 and TRBJ2-3, with D perhaps matching TRBD2 (5 bases). This CDR3 is 17 amino acids long. CDR1 is SGHRS and CDR2 is YFSETQ in the germline V gene. V was shortened by 4 bases and J by 0 bases, with 18 bases between the two germline ends.

V usage is TRBV11-2 and J usage is TRBJ2-5; 14 bases line up with TRBD2. The J segment lost 5 bases and the V segment lost 1 base, leaving 9 bases of the junction unmatched. The CDR3 has 18 amino acids. The germline V gene has CDR1 SGHAT and CDR2 FQNNGV. The CDR3 protein is CASSLGAGLAGAGETQYF. In DNA, the CDR3 is TGTGCCAGCAGCTTAGGAGCGGGACTAGCGGGAGCGGGCGAGACCCAGTACTTC.

The CDR3 DNA is TGTGCCACTTCAAAGAACTCGAACACCGGGGAGCTGTTTTTT. Residues: CATSKNSNTGELFF. The chain uses TRBV19 and TRBJ2-2; D remains ambiguous. The V end was cut by 10 bases, the J end by 0 bases, with 12 bases between. The germline CDR1 and CDR2 sequences are LNHDA and SQIVND (reference sequence). This CDR3 is built from 14 residues.

In its sample, this clone was seen a few times. The CDR3 nucleotides are TGTGCCAGCTCGAGGGGAGCGGGGACCTACGAGCAGTACTTC. Its translation is CASSRGAGTYEQYF. The chain combines TRBV18 with TRBJ2-7; TRBD2 aligns across 7 bases. Germline-derived CDR1 and CDR2 are KGHSH and LQKENI. The CDR3 loop spans 14 amino acids. V was clipped by 6 bases and J by 2 bases; unmatched bases: 7.

In this sample, this clone is medium-sized (0.01 to 0.1%). V usage is TRBV13 and J usage is TRBJ2-5; 8 bases are a match to TRBD1. V trimming: 5 bases; J trimming: 5 bases; junction bases outside the gene matches: 7. The CDR3 totals 14 residues. The germline V gene encodes CDR1 PRHDT and CDR2 FYEKMQ (reference sequence). CDR3 bases: TGTGCCAGCAGCACCGGACAGGGTCTGGAGACCCAGTACTTC. It is translated as CASSTGQGLETQYF.

The rearrangement joins TRBV6-5 to TRBJ2-1; 7 positions agree with TRBD2. The V gene end was trimmed by 6 bases and the J gene end by 4 bases; junction bases not matched to a gene: 6. Germline lookup yields CDR1 MNHEY and CDR2 SVGAGI. The CDR3 length is 14 residues. In DNA, the CDR3 is TGTGCCAGCAGGACGGGACTAACTTACAATGAGCAGTTCTTC. As protein: CASRTGLTYNEQFF.